This T cell receptor beta chain was captured by sequencing in a study of OX40 agonist ivuxolimab in advanced cancers. Regarding the study as a whole: Among some nonresponders, normalized T-cell clonal expansion was also low. Circulating CD4+ and CD8+ T cells showed clonal expansion by week 6 at 0.1 to 3.0 mg/kg. CD8+ T cells (on average) carried more expanded clones than CD4+ T cells.

As regards this clone: The target antigen is unknown.

Repertoires were generated with immunoSEQ multiplex PCR, while TCRdb's copy carries only in-frame clones and drops some. Counted here are more than 12,000 clones, about 90% occurring once; the ten biggest clones make up 20% to 30%. This TCR was recovered from an adult with an advanced solid tumor such as melanoma, head and neck, liver or kidney cancer. The specimen comprised CD4+ or CD8+ T cells sorted from blood, sampled in a trial of the OX40 agonist ivuxolimab.

DNA for the CDR3: TGTGCCAGCAGTTACATTTGGACAGGGAACACTGAAGCTTTCTTT. Protein: CASSYIWTGNTEAFF. J is TRBJ1-1 and V is TRBV6-6, with 7 bases identical to TRBD1. The length of the CDR3 is 15 residues. With V trimmed by 2 bases and J by 1 base, 4 bases remained unmatched. Germline V gene sequence: CDR1 MNHNY, CDR2 SVGAGI (reference sequence).